A selection of T cell receptor beta chains follows, all from one sample in a study of blood T cell repertoires in COVID-19. TCRdb keeps only in-frame clones here, not all; method: immunoSEQ multiplex PCR. The data show 75,000 to 90,000 clones, roughly 83% seen once. Sequenced material: peripheral blood. The source of these receptors is a man aged 50-60 years with active COVID-19. Each CDR3 is given with its conserved first and last residue. The order of the fields is V gene, J gene, D gene, clone size, CDR3 DNA, CDR3 protein. The D gene is left open where the match is weak. Size is omitted from some rows. Given values are once, few, many or a class for expanded clones.

TRBV4-3	TRBJ2-1	TRBD1	.	TGCGCCAGCAGCCAGGGACAGGGATACAATGAGCAGTTCTTC	CASSQGQGYNEQFF
TRBV6-5	TRBJ2-3	TRBD1	.	TGTGCCAGCAGTTACTCGAGACAGGGGCTGGATACGCAGTATTTT	CASSYSRQGLDTQYF
TRBV7-9	TRBJ2-3	TRBD2	.	TGTGCCAGCAGCTTACAAGCGGGAGGGCCCGGGGATACGCAGTATTTT	CASSLQAGGPGDTQYF
TRBV4-3	TRBJ1-2	.	.	TGCGCCAGCAGCCAAGATACCGGGACGGGGGGGCCGCGCCAATGG	CASSQDTGTGGPRQW
TRBV28	TRBJ1-2	TRBD1	.	TGTGCCAGCAGTTTAAGTCTGACAGGGGATGGCTACACCTTC	CASSLSLTGDGYTF
TRBV6-6	TRBJ2-7	TRBD1	.	TGTGCCAGCAGTACCTCGACAGGGGTCAGCTCCTACGAGCAGTACTTC	CASSTSTGVSSYEQYF
TRBV4-2	TRBJ1-4	TRBD1	.	TGTGCCAGCAGCCAAGACGACAGGGCTCTCCGACCAGTCCCAGGGCTGTTTTTT	CASSQDDRALRPVPGLFF
TRBV28	TRBJ2-7	.	.	TGTGCCAGCCTGTTACCCGGAGGTGACGGCAACGAGCAGTACTTC	CASLLPGGDGNEQYF
TRBV19	TRBJ2-7	TRBD1	.	TGTGCCAGTAGCCCGGGACAGTGGACCTACGAGCAGTACTTC	CASSPGQWTYEQYF
TRBV28	TRBJ1-1	TRBD1	.	TGTGCCAGCAGCCCCAGGGGGGCGGATGAAGCTTTCTTT	CASSPRGADEAFF
TRBV19	TRBJ1-2	TRBD1	.	TGTGCCAGTAGTGGCTCCCCGGGACAGGGATCAAATGCTAACTATGGCTACACCTTC	CASSGSPGQGSNANYGYTF
TRBV6-1	TRBJ2-7	TRBD1	.	TGTGCCAGCAGTGAAGCTTGGACAGGAACCTACGAGCAGTACTTC	CASSEAWTGTYEQYF
TRBV5-1	TRBJ1-2	.	few	TGCGCCAGCAGCTCGGACTTCCCTCCTAGGTATGGCTACACCTTC	CASSSDFPPRYGYTF
TRBV5-1	TRBJ2-6	TRBD2	.	TGCGCCAGCAGCCTGGGACTAGCGGGACTCTCTGGGGCCAACGTCCTGACTTTC	CASSLGLAGLSGANVLTF
TRBV4-1	TRBJ2-7	TRBD2	.	TGCGCCAGCAGCCAGAACGGGGGGGCAACCATCTACGAGCAGTACTTC	CASSQNGGATIYEQYF
TRBV6-1	TRBJ1-5	TRBD1	.	TGTGCCAGCAGTGACCTGGGACAGGGGTGGGGTCAGCCCCAGCATTTT	CASSDLGQGWGQPQHF
TRBV15	TRBJ2-7	.	.	TGTGCCACCAGCAGGGACTCGGGACTGGACTACGAGCAGTACTTC	CATSRDSGLDYEQYF
TRBV3-1/TRBV3-2	TRBJ2-1	TRBD2	.	TGTGCCAGCAGCCAGCCCGGGACTAGCGGGAGGGACAATGAGCAGTTCTTC	CASSQPGTSGRDNEQFF
TRBV2	TRBJ1-5	.	few	TGTGCCAGCAGTGTGGAGGGTCGTGGCAATCAGCCCCAGCATTTT	CASSVEGRGNQPQHF
TRBV29-1	TRBJ1-2	.	.	TGCAGCGTTGAAGATCTGCAAGACAGTGGGGCCTATGGCTACACCTTC	CSVEDLQDSGAYGYTF
TRBV18	TRBJ1-2	.	.	TGTGCCAGCTCACCGTCCTCGGGGGACGGCTACACCTTC	CASSPSSGDGYTF
TRBV24-1	TRBJ2-7	TRBD2	.	TGTGCCACCAGTGATTCGCGGGGTGGGAGGGCCTACGAGCAGTACTTC	CATSDSRGGRAYEQYF
TRBV6-1	TRBJ1-2	.	.	TGTGCCAGCAGTGAACCGGGGAACCTATATGGCTACACCTTC	CASSEPGNLYGYTF
TRBV28	TRBJ2-3	TRBD2	.	TGTGCCAGCAGTTTGGGTAGTGGGAGGGCCGCAGATACGCAGTATTTT	CASSLGSGRAADTQYF
TRBV2	TRBJ2-1	.	.	TGTGCCAGCAGTCTTGAAGAGGGCTCCTACAATGAGCAGTTCTTC	CASSLEEGSYNEQFF
TRBV18	TRBJ2-7	TRBD2	.	TGTGCCAGCTCACATGCGACGGGGGGGCCGGGTGTCAACGAGCAGTACTTC	CASSHATGGPGVNEQYF
TRBV30	TRBJ1-2	.	once	TGTGCCTGGAAGACAGGCGTCACTAACTATGGCTACACCTTC	CAWKTGVTNYGYTF
TRBV9	TRBJ1-3	.	.	TGTGCCAGCAGCCCCGGCTCTGGAAACACCATATATTTT	CASSPGSGNTIYF
TRBV24-1	TRBJ1-1	.	.	TGTGCCACCAGTCCCACCGGGGGGAACACTGAAGCTTTCTTT	CATSPTGGNTEAFF
TRBV28	TRBJ1-3	.	once	TGTGCCAGCAGCATCTCTGGAAACACCATATATTTT	CASSISGNTIYF
TRBV2	TRBJ1-4	.	.	TGTGCCAGCAGCCAGGTAGAAAAACTGTTTTTT	CASSQVEKLFF
TRBV19	TRBJ1-1	TRBD1	.	TGTGCCAGTAGTGTAGACAGGGACACTGAAGCTTTCTTT	CASSVDRDTEAFF
TRBV28	TRBJ2-3	.	.	TGTGCCAGCACCACCGCATTCGCCCTAGTGGACACAGATACGCAGTATTTT	CASTTAFALVDTDTQYF
TRBV5-1	TRBJ2-7	.	.	TGCGCCAGCAGCCTCGGGACTGATCGCTCCTACGAGCAGTACTTC	CASSLGTDRSYEQYF
TRBV5-1	TRBJ2-3	.	.	TGCGCCAGCACCCTGGAGTACTTTATCACAGATACGCAGTATTTT	CASTLEYFITDTQYF
TRBV5-1	TRBJ2-5	.	.	TGCGCCAGCAGCACTTCAGAACAGGGCCGTCAGCACTTC	CASSTSEQGRQHF
TRBV7-9	TRBJ2-1	TRBD1	few	TGTGCCAGCAGCACCGACGCGGGACAGGGTGTCTATGAGCAGTTCTTC	CASSTDAGQGVYEQFF
TRBV5-1	TRBJ1-1	.	.	TGCGCCAGCAGCTTAGGGGCGGTGATGAACACTGAAGCTTTCTTT	CASSLGAVMNTEAFF
TRBV7-8	TRBJ1-5	.	.	TGTGCCAGCAGCATGGACATGAATCAGCCCCAGCATTTT	CASSMDMNQPQHF
TRBV5-8	TRBJ1-2	TRBD1	.	TGTGCCAGCAGCCATAGGGACAGCCTTAACTATGGCTACACCTTC	CASSHRDSLNYGYTF
TRBV7-2	TRBJ2-1	.	.	TGTGCCAGCAGCTCAGCCTACAATGAGCAGTTCTTC	CASSSAYNEQFF
TRBV28	TRBJ1-1	.	.	TGTGCCAGCAGTCCACCGACGAGAGGGGCTTTCTTT	CASSPPTRGAFF
TRBV4-1	TRBJ2-3	TRBD1	.	TGCGCCAGCAGCCAAGCCTGGGCAGGGGGCGCTGATACGCAGTATTTT	CASSQAWAGGADTQYF
TRBV28	TRBJ1-6	.	.	TGTGCCAGCAGGCCCGGGAGCTTGGATAATTCACCCCTCCACTTT	CASRPGSLDNSPLHF
TRBV11-2	TRBJ2-1	TRBD2	.	TGTGCCAGCAGCGTCGGGACTAGCGGCCTCAATGAGCAGTTCTTC	CASSVGTSGLNEQFF
TRBV9	TRBJ2-5	TRBD2	.	TGTGCCAGCAGCACACGCGCGGGACTAGATTTTGAGACCCAGTACTTC	CASSTRAGLDFETQYF